The 28 T cell receptor beta chains given below trace back to one sample, sequenced in a study of monozygotic twins with inflammatory bowel disease. TCRdb reprocessed the 5' RACE reads and stores each CDR3 protein as one record, lacking DNA. The sample's table shows fewer than 110,000 distinct CDR3 sequences. The sample comprised blood. These receptors all stem from a human donor with ulcerative colitis or Crohn's disease, or a healthy co-twin of an affected twin (not recorded which).

V is TRBV10-3 and J is TRBJ2-7; TCRdb gives TRBD1 as the D gene, but with no DNA this cannot be confirmed. CDR3 length: 14 residues. The germline V gene has CDR1 ENHRY and CDR2 SYGVKD. The CDR3 region is CAIRESGQGYEQYF.

The chain couples TRBV29-1 to TRBJ1-1. The CDR3 extends over 13 amino acids. Germline-derived CDR1 and CDR2 are SQVTM and ANQGSEA. CDR3: CSVAFSGNTEAFF. The entire variable domain, with the rest obtained from reference TRBV29-1 and TRBJ1-1, is as follows: SAVISQKPSRDICQRGTSLTIQCQVDSQVTMMFWYRQQPGQSLTLIATANQGSEATYESGFVIDKFPISRPNLTFSTLTVSNMSPEDSSIYLCSVAFSGNTEAFFGQGTRLTVV.

The chain combines TRBV20-1 with TRBJ2-7; with no DNA, the TCRdb D assignment of TRBD1 cannot be verified. The length of the CDR3 is 14 residues. Germline values: CDR1 DFQATT, CDR2 SNEGSKA (reference sequence). The CDR3 loop is CSASPGHLTHEQYF.

The chain links TRBV5-5 to TRBJ1-5. The CDR3 is 14 residues long. Germline V gene data show CDR1 as SGHKS and CDR2 as YYEKEE (reference sequence). This CDR3 reads CASSLALRAQPQHF.

The chain employs TRBV29-1 and TRBJ2-2; with no DNA, the TCRdb D assignment of TRBD1 cannot be verified. CDR3 size: 14 residues. Per the germline V gene, CDR1 is SQVTM and CDR2 is ANQGSEA. The CDR3: CSVLRGGNTGELFF.

V usage is TRBV6-5 and J usage is TRBJ1-3; absent DNA, TCRdb's TRBD1 call cannot be checked. The V gene's germline CDR1 is MNHEY and CDR2 SVGAGI. This CDR3 is 14 amino acids long. CDR3 sequence reads: CASSYSKEGATIYF.

This chain connects TRBV20-1 to TRBJ1-2. The CDR3 covers 15 residues. Germline values: CDR1 DFQATT, CDR2 SNEGSKA (reference sequence). CDR3 sequence reads: CSARESGRAGYGYTF.

The chain joins TRBV4-3 to TRBJ2-1; TCRdb outputs TRBD2, but without DNA this stays unchecked. The CDR3 sequence is 15 residues long. Germline V lookup: CDR1 LGHNA, CDR2 YSLEER. The CDR3 sequence: CASSPTSGGLGEQFF.

The chain recombines TRBV5-4 with TRBJ2-3; the TCRdb call, TRBD1, lacks DNA for checking. Germline V gene data show CDR1 as SGHNT and CDR2 as YYREEE (reference sequence). The CDR3 spans 14 residues. CDR3: CASTHRASTDTQYF.

The chain carries TRBV20-1 and TRBJ2-7; the D call of TRBD2 rests on TCRdb alone, since no DNA is present to check it. CDR3 length: 17 residues. Germline V gene sequence: CDR1 DFQATT, CDR2 SNEGSKA (reference sequence). The CDR3 reads CSANPGRERGTSREQYF.

This chain uses TRBV30 with TRBJ2-2. The CDR3 runs 12 residues. Germline lookup yields CDR1 GTSNPN and CDR2 SVGIG (reference sequence). This CDR3 is CAWSAVSGELFF.

This chain uses TRBV12-3 or TRBV12-4 with TRBJ2-5. This CDR3 is built from 11 residues. The CDR3 spells CASSFKETQYF.

This chain uses TRBV11-2 with TRBJ2-7; without DNA, the TCRdb call of TRBD1 cannot be checked. Per germline, CDR1 SGHAT and CDR2 FQNNGV. The CDR3 totals 15 residues. The CDR3 here is CASSSLDRPSYEQYF.

The V and J genes are TRBV27 and TRBJ2-1; the TCRdb D gene call, TRBD2, has no DNA to confirm it. The CDR3 consists of 14 residues. The germline gives CDR1 MNHEY, CDR2 SMNVEV (reference sequence). CDR3 residues: CASSLLAGGNEQFF.

The rearrangement joins TRBV14 to TRBJ2-2; checking the TCRdb D call of TRBD1 is not possible without DNA. The CDR3 extends over 14 amino acids. Per the germline V gene, CDR1 is SGHDN and CDR2 is FVKESK. CDR3 sequence reads: CASSAGRYTGELFF.

The chain has TRBV7-9 and TRBJ2-7; TCRdb outputs TRBD1, but without DNA this stays unchecked. Looked up from germline, CDR1 is SEHNR and CDR2 is FQNEAQ (reference sequence). CDR3 length: 15 amino acids. The CDR3 is CASSLATGGLKEQYF.

V usage is TRBV20-1 and J usage is TRBJ2-5; absent DNA, TCRdb's TRBD1 call cannot be checked. Germline V gene lookup returns CDR1 DFQATT and CDR2 SNEGSKA (reference sequence). There are 13 residues in the CDR3. CDR3: CSAAGLGGETQYF.

The V call is TRBV5-1, the J call TRBJ2-2; TCRdb picks TRBD1, but there is no DNA to check that call. This CDR3 has 17 amino acids. Germline V lookup: CDR1 SGHRS, CDR2 YFSETQ. The CDR3 loop reads CASSLGWGTAYTGELFF.

The chain uses TRBV7-2 and TRBJ2-7; TCRdb outputs TRBD1, but without DNA this stays unchecked. This CDR3 has 14 amino acids. Germline loops: CDR1 SGHTA, CDR2 FQGNSA. The CDR3 protein is CASSLQGASYEQYF.

This chain links TRBV7-2 with TRBJ2-5; TCRdb returns TRBD1, unconfirmable since there is no DNA. This CDR3 spans 17 amino acids. Germline assignment: CDR1 SGHTA and CDR2 FQGNSA. CDR3 sequence: CASSPTGGRGLQETQYF.

The genes are TRBV19 and TRBJ2-1. The CDR3 contains 12 residues. CDR1 LNHDA and CDR2 SQIVND come from the germline V gene (reference sequence). This CDR3 is CASSIRFGEQFF. Together with reference TRBV19 and TRBJ2-1, the CDR3 gives the full variable domain: DGGITQSPKYLFRKEGQNVTLSCEQNLNHDAMYWYRQDPGQGLRLIYYSQIVNDFQKGDIAEGYSVSREKKESFPLTVTSAQKNPTAFYLCASSIRFGEQFFGPGTRLTVL.

The J gene is TRBJ2-7, the V gene TRBV15; the D call from TCRdb, TRBD2, cannot be confirmed without DNA. This CDR3 is built from 16 residues. Germline assignment: CDR1 LNHNV and CDR2 YYDKDF (reference sequence). The CDR3 here is CATSREISGGTYEQYF.

The V call is TRBV6-1, the J call TRBJ2-7; TCRdb calls TRBD1, which cannot be checked without DNA. This CDR3 region has 14 residues. Germline V gene sequence: CDR1 MNHNS, CDR2 SASEGT. The CDR3 sequence: CASSGGLSSYEQYF.

The chain links TRBV5-1 to TRBJ2-7; TCRdb picks TRBD1, but there is no DNA to check that call. The CDR3 has 15 amino acids. Germline V gives CDR1 SGHRS, CDR2 YFSETQ. The CDR3 loop is CASSPEGRQGREQYF.

V usage is TRBV5-1 and J usage is TRBJ2-3; as DNA is missing, the TRBD1 call by TCRdb cannot be tested. There are 15 residues in the CDR3. The germline CDR1 and CDR2 sequences are SGHRS and YFSETQ. Here the CDR3 reads CASSYPGANTDTQYF.

J is TRBJ1-5 and V is TRBV12-3 or TRBV12-4; TCRdb gives TRBD1 as the D gene, but with no DNA this cannot be confirmed. This CDR3 is 12 amino acids long. CDR3 sequence reads: CASSTLGEPQHF.

The V gene is TRBV29-1, the J gene TRBJ2-3; the TRBD1 assignment by TCRdb is unverifiable without DNA. The CDR3 has 11 amino acids. Germline V gene lookup returns CDR1 SQVTM and CDR2 ANQGSEA. The CDR3 loop is CSVDAPDLQYF.

The chain employs TRBV4-1 and TRBJ1-4. This CDR3 contains 15 residues. Germline V lookup: CDR1 MGHRA, CDR2 YSYEKL. CDR3 in amino acids: CASSQGAERNEKLFF.